These 24 T cell receptor beta chains were all obtained from the same sample, sequenced in a study of identical twins. MiXCR, run by TCRdb on the 5' RACE reads, gives a single entry per CDR3 protein. The table shows some 900,000 distinct CDR3 sequences, with approximately 13% occurring only once. The same data also went into a second study, on yellow fever vaccine responses in identical twins.

The specimen was PBMCs. These receptors originate from a woman between 18 and 29 years old in good health.

This clonotype has at least ten counts. The chain links TRBV29-1 to TRBJ1-2, with 9 bases lining up with TRBD1. This CDR3 region has 12 residues. From germline, CDR1 is SQVTM and CDR2 ANQGSEA. V gave up 7 bases and J gave up 3 bases; unmatched junction bases: 3. CDR3 sequence (DNA): TGCAGCGCCAGACAGGGGGACTATGGCTACACCTTC. Translating it yields CSARQGDYGYTF.

This clonotype was observed at least ten times. J is TRBJ1-1 and V is TRBV5-1; the match to TRBD1 covers 10 bases. Germline V gene lookup returns CDR1 SGHRS and CDR2 YFSETQ. The CDR3 contains 16 residues. J was trimmed by 7 bases and V by 0 bases; bases with no gene match: 9. The CDR3 is CASSLGPGTGADEAFF. CDR3 coding DNA: TGCGCCAGCAGCTTGGGCCCCGGGACAGGGGCAGATGAAGCTTTCTTT.

This clonotype occurred many times. J is TRBJ1-5 and V is TRBV15; D is unclear. Germline V gene sequence: CDR1 LNHNV, CDR2 YYDKDF (reference sequence). The CDR3 loop spans 16 amino acids. The ends were cut back, 3 bases at V and 3 bases at J, with 15 bases in the middle. As DNA, the CDR3 is TGTGCCACCAGCAGCGCCGGGCAGGCCTACAATCAGCCCCAGCATTTT. It codes for CATSSAGQAYNQPQHF.

Only a few counts were recorded for this clonotype. In DNA form, the CDR3 reads TGTGCCAGCAGTGTACGGACAAACTCGTTAGTTAACACAGATACGCAGTATTTT. The encoded protein is CASSVRTNSLVNTDTQYF. The V and J genes are TRBV2 and TRBJ2-3; D might be TRBD1 (5 bases). The CDR3 is made up of 18 amino acids. Deletions cut 4 bases from V and 2 bases from J, with 22 bases between. Germline values: CDR1 SNHLY, CDR2 FYNNEI.

The J gene is TRBJ2-2, the V gene TRBV29-1; 8 bases match TRBD1. The junction had 21 bases not matched to a gene; V was cut back by 4 bases and J by 5 bases. The CDR3 consists of 19 residues. The germline CDR1 and CDR2 sequences are SQVTM and ANQGSEA. CDR3 nucleotides: TGCAGCGTTGGCGGGGCTGTACTCGGGACAGGAGCAGGAACCGGGGAGCTGTTTTTT. Residues: CSVGGAVLGTGAGTGELFF.

This clonotype was recorded a few times. The genes are TRBV12-3 or TRBV12-4 and TRBJ2-7; the D is unclear. The V end was cut by 3 bases, the J end by 4 bases, with 13 bases between. The CDR3 runs to 14 residues. In DNA form, the CDR3 reads TGTGCCAGCAGTTTTAAAGGCATCGGTTACGAGCAGTACTTC. It specifies CASSFKGIGYEQYF.

The gene calls are TRBV9 and TRBJ2-5, with 8 bases identical to TRBD2. The length of the CDR3 is 14 residues. Germline V gene data show CDR1 as SGDLS and CDR2 as YYNGEE. V was clipped by 2 bases and J by 1 base; unmatched bases: 1. CDR3 in amino acids: CASSVSGSQETQYF. The CDR3 DNA is TGTGCCAGCAGCGTGAGCGGGAGCCAAGAGACCCAGTACTTC. Looking up the rest from reference TRBV9 and TRBJ2-5 gives the full variable domain: DSGVTQTPKHLITATGQRVTLRCSPRSGDLSVYWYQQSLDQGLQFLIQYYNGEERAKGNILERFSAQQFPDLHSELNLSSLELGDSALYFCASSVSGSQETQYFGPGTRLLVL.

In this sample, this clonotype turned up a few times. The chain is built from TRBV13 and TRBJ2-3; 9 nucleotides line up with TRBD1. The CDR3 has 19 amino acids. Germline V gives CDR1 PRHDT, CDR2 FYEKMQ (reference sequence). Unmatched junction bases numbered 17, after V lost 5 bases and J lost 2 bases. As DNA, the CDR3 is TGTGCCAGCAGCCCAATACCGGGACAGGGTTCCGACTTCACAGATACGCAGTATTTT. Translated: CASSPIPGQGSDFTDTQYF.

This clonotype was detected ten times or more. J is TRBJ2-1 and V is TRBV5-5; D possibly corresponds to TRBD2 (6 bases). The germline CDR1 and CDR2 sequences are SGHKS and YYEKEE (reference sequence). CDR3 length equals 15 residues. Trimming took 1 base from V and 3 from J, leaving 11 bases between them. The CDR3 DNA reads TGTGCCAGCAGCTTGTTCGGCGGGGACTACAATGAGCAGTTCTTC. Protein: CASSLFGGDYNEQFF.

This rearrangement joins TRBV24-1 to TRBJ2-5; D perhaps matches TRBD2 (7 bases). V lost 5 bases, J lost 4 bases, and 10 bases lay in between. This CDR3 spans 13 amino acids. CDR1 is KGHDR, CDR2 SFDVKD, per germline. CDR3: CATSGGGGETQYF. For the CDR3, the DNA is TGTGCCACCAGTGGGGGAGGGGGAGAGACCCAGTACTTC.

This clonotype was detected only a few times. J is TRBJ2-7 and V is TRBV10-3; 8 bases are a match to TRBD2. From germline, CDR1 is ENHRY and CDR2 SYGVKD. V gave up 6 bases and J gave up 6 bases; unmatched junction bases: 4. The CDR3 spans 12 residues. CDR3: CAISEREGEQYF. CDR3 in DNA: TGTGCCATCAGCGAACGGGAGGGCGAGCAGTACTTC.

V gene TRBV7-2 combines with J gene TRBJ1-5; D unresolved. The germline gives CDR1 SGHTA, CDR2 FQGNSA. This CDR3 has 14 amino acids. Trimming stripped 3 bases from V and 3 bases from J, with 9 bases between. DNA of the CDR3: TGTGCCAGCAGCTTGTCCTCAGTCAATCAGCCCCAGCATTTT. This encodes CASSLSSVNQPQHF.

The chain employs TRBV28 and TRBJ2-7; D is possibly TRBD1 (6 bases). Germline V gene sequence: CDR1 MDHEN, CDR2 SYDVKM. The V and J ends lost 6 bases and 7 bases respectively, with 19 bases between them. The CDR3 contains 14 residues. CDR3 coding DNA: TGTGCCAGCAGATTGCAAAGGGGGAAGGGGGAGCAGTACGTC. Its translation: CASRLQRGKGEQYV.

This clonotype has just a few counts. V and J are TRBV7-2 and TRBJ1-5, with 7 nucleotides matching TRBD1. There are 13 residues in the CDR3. V was clipped by 4 bases and J by 6 bases; unmatched bases: 3. CDR1 and CDR2 from the germline V gene are SGHTA and FQGNSA. In DNA form, the CDR3 reads TGTGCCAGCAGCTGGGACAGACGTCAGCCCCAGCATTTT. It is translated as CASSWDRRQPQHF.

V is TRBV7-2 and J is TRBJ1-2, with a tentative D call TRBD1 (5 bases). Germline-derived CDR1 and CDR2 are SGHTA and FQGNSA. V lost 2 bases to trimming and J lost 4 bases, with 11 bases between them. The CDR3 is 14 residues long. This chain's CDR3 is CASSLKRGTYGYTF. DNA of the CDR3: TGTGCCAGCAGCTTAAAGAGGGGTACCTATGGCTACACCTTC.

In this sample, this clonotype turned up a few times. The chain uses TRBV18 and TRBJ2-5; D remains unclear. The V and J ends lost 3 bases and 7 bases respectively, with 21 bases between them. The CDR3 sequence is 16 residues long. Germline V CDR1 and CDR2: KGHSH, LQKENI. CDR3: CASSPSSSTASGTQYF. The CDR3 DNA follows: TGTGCCAGCTCACCTTCGTCTTCAACGGCGTCAGGGACCCAGTACTTC. Combining the CDR3 with reference TRBV18 and TRBJ2-5 gives the whole variable domain NAGVMQNPRHLVRRRGQEARLRCSPMKGHSHVYWYRQLPEEGLKFMVYLQKENIIDESGMPKERFSAEFPKEGPSILRIQQVVRGDSAAYFCASSPSSSTASGTQYFGPGTRLLVL.

The CDR3 DNA is TGCGCCAGCTGCACCGGGACAGGGGGTCTGTGGGAGCTGTTTTTT. It translates to CASCTGTGGLWELFF. The V call is TRBV10-2, the J call TRBJ2-2; 11 nucleotides align to TRBD1. The length of the CDR3 is 15 residues. Trimming took 8 bases from V and 9 from J; bases not matched to a gene: 11. Germline V lookup: CDR1 WSHSY, CDR2 SAAADI.

The V and J genes are TRBV7-8 and TRBJ2-5; D may be TRBD2 (6 bases). With 3 bases removed from V and 3 bases from J, the gap between germline ends came to 11 bases. The germline V gene has CDR1 SGHVS and CDR2 FQNEAQ. This CDR3 has 14 residues. The DNA of the CDR3 is TGTGCCAGCAGCTTGGATTCGGGAGAAGAGACCCAGTACTTC. Its translation is CASSLDSGEETQYF.

Ten or more counts support this clonotype. The rearrangement joins TRBV7-9 to TRBJ1-6; D possibly corresponds to TRBD1 (6 bases). Deletions cut 5 bases from V and 5 bases from J, with 13 bases between. The CDR3 has 15 amino acids. Germline V gene data show CDR1 as SEHNR and CDR2 as FQNEAQ (reference sequence). CDR3 sequence: CASSLGTHNNSPLHF. The CDR3 nucleotides read TGTGCCAGCAGCCTTGGGACACACAATAATTCACCCCTCCACTTT.

Regarding this clonotype: The junction shows a germline mismatch at one end, possibly a read error. The chain carries TRBV3-1 and TRBJ2-3; D is unclear. Germline V CDR1 and CDR2: LGHDT, YNNKEL (reference sequence). The CDR3 is 17 amino acids. The CDR3 DNA reads as TGTGCCTGCAGCCAGTACCAGGTAAAAGGCCCGACAGATACGCAGTATTTT. Its translation: CACSQYQVKGPTDTQYF.

This chain uses TRBV4-1 with TRBJ2-1; D may correspond to TRBD1 or TRBD2 (5 bases each). The germline V and J ends were trimmed by 3 bases and 5 bases, with 14 bases remaining between them. Germline V gene lookup returns CDR1 MGHRA and CDR2 YSYEKL. The CDR3 is 15 residues long. This CDR3 reads CASSQYGALNNEQFF. The CDR3 DNA reads as TGCGCCAGCAGCCAGTACGGGGCCCTAAACAATGAGCAGTTCTTC.

The V and J genes are TRBV20-1 and TRBJ1-3, with 8 bases aligning to TRBD1. There are 14 residues in the CDR3. From germline, CDR1 is DFQATT and CDR2 SNEGSKA (reference sequence). Trimming cost V 3 bases and J 3 bases; bases outside gene matches: 4. DNA for the CDR3: TGCAGTGCTAGCGGACAGGGTGATGGAAACACCATATATTTT. Protein product: CSASGQGDGNTIYF.

This sequence joins TRBV24-1 and TRBJ1-5; D gene uncertain. The CDR3 loop spans 13 amino acids. The germline V and J ends were trimmed by 6 bases and 4 bases, with 9 bases remaining between them. In germline, CDR1 is KGHDR, CDR2 SFDVKD. CDR3 loop: CATSYQENQPQHF. Here the CDR3 DNA reads TGTGCCACCAGTTACCAGGAAAATCAGCCCCAGCATTTT.

Here the CDR3 DNA reads TGCAGTGCTAGAGATACTGGGACAGGGGCGGGCGAGCAGTACGTC. Residues: CSARDTGTGAGEQYV. The chain recombines TRBV20-1 with TRBJ2-7; TRBD1 matches at 10 bases. The germline V gene has CDR1 DFQATT and CDR2 SNEGSKA (reference sequence). The CDR3 spans 15 residues. V lost 0 bases, J lost 6 bases, and 8 bases stayed unmatched.